These 19 T cell receptor beta chains were sequenced from one sample in a study of human T cells and chemical hapten exposure. Time point denoted: patch test 1, 2 weeks after DPC sensitization. Treatment in this sample: therapeutic diphenylcyclopropenone sensitization with weekly scalp DPC. TCRdb reanalysed the RACE reads using MiXCR and keeps one entry per CDR3 protein. Of about 60,000 distinct CDR3 sequences listed, about a tenth are singletons. This material consisted of whole blood, taken in connection with sensitization to the hapten diphenylcyclopropenone (DPC). These receptors originate from a woman between 35 and 50 years old with alopecia areata. Some clones in this sample may be carry-over from other donors' samples.

This clonotype was seen many times. V usage is TRBV27 and J usage is TRBJ1-1; a possible D gene is TRBD1 (6 bases). The CDR3 runs to 15 residues. Germline assignment: CDR1 MNHEY and CDR2 SMNVEV (reference sequence). Trimming pared 1 base from V and 0 bases from J, leaving 9 bases between. CDR3 sequence reads: CASSLWGALNTEAFF. The DNA of the CDR3 is TGTGCCAGCAGTTTATGGGGGGCTCTGAACACTGAAGCTTTCTTT.

This clonotype was found a few times. The rearrangement uses TRBV6-2 or TRBV6-3 and TRBJ1-1; D is uncertain. This CDR3 is 13 amino acids long. V shed 6 bases and J shed 0 bases, with 8 bases lying between them. Germline assignment: CDR1 MNHEY and CDR2 SVGEGT. Here the CDR3 DNA reads TGTGCCAGCAGCGGTCCCCTGAACACTGAAGCTTTCTTT. Protein: CASSGPLNTEAFF.

This clonotype was seen at least ten times. The rearrangement uses TRBV6-4 and TRBJ2-1, with D possibly TRBD2 on 6 matching bases. V was clipped by 4 bases and J by 6 bases, with 16 bases between them. The CDR3 runs to 15 residues. Germline CDR1 is MRHNA and CDR2 is SNTAGT. As DNA, the CDR3 is TGTGCCAGCAGTGGCACTAGCCTCGCCCCCAATGAGCAGTTCTTC. Its protein is CASSGTSLAPNEQFF.

The gene calls are TRBV7-2 and TRBJ2-5; D not resolved. There are 14 residues in the CDR3. V lost 2 bases and J 5 bases, leaving 12 bases between the germline ends. Germline V lookup: CDR1 SGHTA, CDR2 FQGNSA. CDR3 in DNA: TGTGCCAGCAGCTTATGGCCAGGAAGGGAGACCCAGTACTTC. It codes for CASSLWPGRETQYF. Full variable domain (remainder filled in from reference TRBV7-2 and TRBJ2-5): GAGVSQSPSNKVTEKGKDVELRCDPISGHTALYWYRQSLGQGLEFLIYFQGNSAPDKSGLPSDRFSAERTGGSVSTLTIQRTQQEDSAVYLCASSLWPGRETQYFGPGTRLLVL.

This clonotype came up a few times. This chain uses TRBV12-3 or TRBV12-4 with TRBJ2-2; TRBD2 aligns across 7 bases. The CDR3 has 18 amino acids. With V trimmed by 1 base and J by 4 bases, 12 bases remained unmatched. The CDR3 is CASSLVTGLEGSTGELFF. The CDR3 DNA follows: TGTGCCAGCAGTTTAGTTACTGGACTAGAGGGGAGCACCGGGGAGCTGTTTTTT.

This clonotype showed up many times. This chain links TRBV6-2 or TRBV6-3 with TRBJ1-1, with a weak D call TRBD1 (5 bases). CDR1 and CDR2 from the germline V gene are MNHEY and SVGEGT. There are 12 residues in the CDR3. V lost 8 bases and J lost 1, with 8 bases in between. The CDR3 spells CASGRGNTEAFF. CDR3 nucleotide sequence: TGTGCCAGCGGTAGGGGGAACACTGAAGCTTTCTTT.

This clonotype was counted at least ten times. This sequence joins TRBV6-1 and TRBJ2-7; no firm D call. CDR1 and CDR2 (germline): MNHNS, SASEGT. The V end lost 2 bases, the J end lost 2 bases, and 4 bases lay between the germline ends. The CDR3 covers 12 residues. The CDR3, as DNA: TGTGCCAGCAGTGAAACAACCTACGAGCAGTACTTC. It codes for CASSETTYEQYF.

This clonotype was seen ten or more times. The CDR3 DNA sequence: TGTGCCAGCAGCCAAGATCAGACCGGGGGCCCGTACAATGAGCAGTTCTTC. It codes for CASSQDQTGGPYNEQFF. The chain carries TRBV4-2 and TRBJ2-1; D possibly matches TRBD1 or TRBD2 (6 bases each). Germline assignment: CDR1 LGHNA and CDR2 YNFKEQ. CDR3 size: 17 residues. V lost 0 bases and J 4 bases, leaving 16 bases between the germline ends.

This clonotype was recorded many times. This rearrangement joins TRBV10-1 to TRBJ2-6, with a tentative D call TRBD1 (5 bases). V lost 0 bases, J lost 0 bases, and 6 bases lay in between. Per germline, CDR1 WNHNN and CDR2 SYGVQD (reference sequence). The CDR3 loop spans 16 amino acids. CDR3 region: CASSESRGSGANVLTF. As DNA, the CDR3 is TGCGCCAGCAGTGAGTCAAGGGGCTCTGGGGCCAACGTCCTGACTTTC.

This clonotype was detected only a few times. V gene TRBV18 combines with J gene TRBJ2-3; D might be TRBD1 (6 bases). The length of the CDR3 is 14 residues. V was clipped by 6 bases and J by 5 bases, with 15 bases between them. From germline, CDR1 is KGHSH and CDR2 LQKENI. CDR3 region: CASSLEGVGDTQYF. The CDR3 nucleotides are TGTGCCAGCTCCCTCGAGGGGGTGGGAGATACGCAGTATTTT.

Many counts were recorded for this clonotype. The chain combines TRBV7-2 with TRBJ2-7; maybe TRBD2 (5 bases). The CDR3 spans 13 residues. The germline CDR1 and CDR2 sequences are SGHTA and FQGNSA. The V end lost 2 bases, the J end lost 5 bases, and 10 bases lay between the germline ends. CDR3: CASSLWERDEQYF. The DNA of the CDR3 is TGTGCCAGCAGCTTATGGGAGAGAGACGAGCAGTACTTC. Full variable domain (remainder filled in from reference TRBV7-2 and TRBJ2-7): GAGVSQSPSNKVTEKGKDVELRCDPISGHTALYWYRQSLGQGLEFLIYFQGNSAPDKSGLPSDRFSAERTGGSVSTLTIQRTQQEDSAVYLCASSLWERDEQYFGPGTRLTVT.

This clonotype was detected ten times or more. The CDR3, as DNA: TGCGCCAGCAGCATCGGAGGTTTGAGCGAATGGGGCAAAAACATTCAGTACTTC. Its protein product is CASSIGGLSEWGKNIQYF. The chain couples TRBV5-1 to TRBJ2-4; weak D call: TRBD2 (5 bases). This CDR3 spans 18 amino acids. The V gene's germline CDR1 is SGHRS and CDR2 YFSETQ. V shed 4 bases and J shed 3 bases, with 23 bases lying between them.

This clonotype was detected many times. This chain links TRBV6-4 with TRBJ2-5, with TRBD2 matching 10 bases. The CDR3 is 15 residues long. Germline assignment: CDR1 MRHNA and CDR2 SNTAGT. V lost 5 bases to trimming and J lost 0 bases; unmatched junction nucleotides: 3. DNA for the CDR3: TGTGCCAGCAGTCCCGGACTAGCGGACCAAGAGACCCAGTACTTC. Its translation: CASSPGLADQETQYF.

This clonotype was detected many times. The gene calls are TRBV2 and TRBJ1-2; TRBD1 might be the D (6 bases). The V gene's germline CDR1 is SNHLY and CDR2 FYNNEI. The CDR3 consists of 16 residues. V was trimmed by 3 bases and J by 6 bases, leaving 20 bases between them. The CDR3 spells CASSDATGILSHGYTF. The CDR3 DNA reads as TGTGCCAGCAGTGACGCGACAGGCATACTTTCACATGGCTACACCTTC.

The sample holds many counts of this clonotype. This chain joins TRBV6-1 and TRBJ1-5; 11 nucleotides agree with TRBD1. The germline gives CDR1 MNHNS, CDR2 SASEGT. V lost 6 bases to trimming and J lost 6 bases; unmatched junction nucleotides: 10. This CDR3 has 16 amino acids. The CDR3 sequence is CASRIDRTGGSQPQHF. The CDR3 DNA reads TGTGCCAGCAGGATTGATAGGACAGGGGGCAGTCAGCCCCAGCATTTT.

This clonotype came up many times. A junction boundary mismatches the germline segment, possibly from a read error. The chain has TRBV6-6 and TRBJ1-4; D is unresolved. Germline V lookup: CDR1 MNHNY, CDR2 SVGAGI (reference sequence). The CDR3 is made up of 15 amino acids. The CDR3, as DNA: TGTGCCAGCAGTCCCAATCCGGGAGTTATGAAAAATCTGTTTTTT. Translation gives CASSPNPGVMKNLFF.

The table lists this clonotype with many counts. V is TRBV4-2 and J is TRBJ2-7; no clear D. The CDR3 extends over 13 amino acids. From germline, CDR1 is LGHNA and CDR2 YNFKEQ. Trimming removed 4 bases at V and 5 bases at J, with 12 bases between. CDR3 region: CASSLLRRDEQYF. The CDR3 DNA reads as TGTGCCAGCAGCCTCCTACGAAGGGACGAGCAGTACTTC.

The chain recombines TRBV6-4 with TRBJ2-2; TRBD2 matches at 9 bases. Germline V lookup: CDR1 MRHNA, CDR2 SNTAGT. V lost 0 bases to trimming and J lost 4 bases; unmatched junction nucleotides: 3. This CDR3 is 16 amino acids long. The CDR3 DNA follows: TGTGCCAGCAGTGACTCGGCGGGGGGGCCCACCGGGGAGCTGTTTTTT. Protein sequence: CASSDSAGGPTGELFF.

The chain recombines TRBV20-1 with TRBJ2-7; 11 bases agree with TRBD1. CDR3 size: 15 residues. V trimming: 3 bases; J trimming: 4 bases; junction bases outside the gene matches: 8. Germline CDR1 is DFQATT and CDR2 is SNEGSKA (reference sequence). CDR3 in DNA: TGCAGTGCTAGCTTCGGACAGGGGGCGGGTTACGAGCAGTACTTC. Encoded protein: CSASFGQGAGYEQYF.